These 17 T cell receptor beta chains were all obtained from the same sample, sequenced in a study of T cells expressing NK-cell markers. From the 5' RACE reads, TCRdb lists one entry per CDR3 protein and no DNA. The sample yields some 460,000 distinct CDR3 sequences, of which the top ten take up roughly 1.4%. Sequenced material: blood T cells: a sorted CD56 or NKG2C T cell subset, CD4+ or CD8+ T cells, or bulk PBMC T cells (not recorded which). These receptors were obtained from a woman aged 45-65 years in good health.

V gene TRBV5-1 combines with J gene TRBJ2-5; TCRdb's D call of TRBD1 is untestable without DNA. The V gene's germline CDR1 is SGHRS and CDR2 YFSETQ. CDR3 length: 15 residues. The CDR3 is CASSSRVKGGETQYF.

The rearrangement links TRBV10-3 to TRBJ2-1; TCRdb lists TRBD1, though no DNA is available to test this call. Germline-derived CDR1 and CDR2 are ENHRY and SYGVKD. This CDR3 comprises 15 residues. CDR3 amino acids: CAISEFQGQYNEQFF.

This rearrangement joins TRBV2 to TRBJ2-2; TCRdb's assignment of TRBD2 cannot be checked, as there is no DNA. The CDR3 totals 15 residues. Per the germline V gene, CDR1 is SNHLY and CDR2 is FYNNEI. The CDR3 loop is CASVLAGGGTGELFF.

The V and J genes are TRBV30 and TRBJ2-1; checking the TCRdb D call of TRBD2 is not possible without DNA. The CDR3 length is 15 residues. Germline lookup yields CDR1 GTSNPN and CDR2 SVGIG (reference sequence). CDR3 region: CAWSAAGGPGNEQFF.

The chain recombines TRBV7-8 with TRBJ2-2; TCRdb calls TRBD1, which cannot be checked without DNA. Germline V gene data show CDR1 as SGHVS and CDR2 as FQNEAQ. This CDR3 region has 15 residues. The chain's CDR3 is CATDGGRITTGELFF.

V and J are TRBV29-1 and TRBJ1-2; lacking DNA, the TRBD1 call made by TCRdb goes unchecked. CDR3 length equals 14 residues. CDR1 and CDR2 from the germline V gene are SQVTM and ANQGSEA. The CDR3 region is CSVEDRQAPYGYTF.

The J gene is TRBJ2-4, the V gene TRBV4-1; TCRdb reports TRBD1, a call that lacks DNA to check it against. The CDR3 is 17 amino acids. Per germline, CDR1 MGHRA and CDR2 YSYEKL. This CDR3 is CASSQVVGGLAKNIQYF.

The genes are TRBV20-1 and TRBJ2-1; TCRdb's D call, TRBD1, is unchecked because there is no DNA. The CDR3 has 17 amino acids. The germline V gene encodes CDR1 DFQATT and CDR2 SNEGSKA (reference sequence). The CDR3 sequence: CSARAETGAPRGDEQFF.

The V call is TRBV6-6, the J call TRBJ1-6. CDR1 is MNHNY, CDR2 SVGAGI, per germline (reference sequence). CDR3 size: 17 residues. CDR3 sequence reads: CASSYSTVGIHGAPLHF.

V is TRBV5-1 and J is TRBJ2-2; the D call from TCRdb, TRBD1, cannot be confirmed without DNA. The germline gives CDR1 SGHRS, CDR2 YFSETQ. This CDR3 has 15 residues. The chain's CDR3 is CASSLQGSNTGELFF. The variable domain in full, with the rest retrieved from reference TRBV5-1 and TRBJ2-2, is KAGVTQTPRYLIKTRGQQVTLSCSPISGHRSVSWYQQTPGQGLQFLFEYFSETQRNKGNFPGRFSGRQFSNSRSEMNVSTLELGDSALYLCASSLQGSNTGELFFGEGSRLTVL.

The CDR3 here is CVSSWDFPQETQYF. This chain uses TRBV6-2 or TRBV6-3 with TRBJ2-5; TCRdb picks TRBD2, but there is no DNA to check that call. Germline CDR1 and CDR2: MNHEY and SVGEGT. The CDR3 length is 14 residues.

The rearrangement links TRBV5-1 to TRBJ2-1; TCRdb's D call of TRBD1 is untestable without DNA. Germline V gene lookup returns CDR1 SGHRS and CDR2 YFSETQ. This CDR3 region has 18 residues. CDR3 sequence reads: CASSHGMRGPTLDNEQFF.

The CDR3 reads CASSLEWVTDTQYF. The rearrangement joins TRBV7-2 to TRBJ2-3. Germline-derived CDR1 and CDR2 are SGHTA and FQGNSA. This CDR3 has 14 residues.

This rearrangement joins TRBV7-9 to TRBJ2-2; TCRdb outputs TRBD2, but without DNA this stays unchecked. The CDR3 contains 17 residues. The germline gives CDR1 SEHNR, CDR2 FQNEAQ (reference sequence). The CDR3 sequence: CASSRGLAGGRTGELFF.

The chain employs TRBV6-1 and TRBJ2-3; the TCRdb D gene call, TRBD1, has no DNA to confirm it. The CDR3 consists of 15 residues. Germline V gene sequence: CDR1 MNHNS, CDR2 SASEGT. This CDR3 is CASSFTQGGTDTQYF.

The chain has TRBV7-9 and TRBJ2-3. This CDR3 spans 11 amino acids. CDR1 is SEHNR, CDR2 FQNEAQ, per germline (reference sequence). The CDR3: CASSFQDTQYF.

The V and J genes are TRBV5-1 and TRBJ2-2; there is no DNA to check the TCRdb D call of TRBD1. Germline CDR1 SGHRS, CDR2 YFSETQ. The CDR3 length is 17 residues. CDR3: CASSLDQGQGIGGELFF.